This TCR beta chain was recorded in a study of T cells in Graves' hyperthyroidism and ophthalmopathy (dated by TCRdb to the late 2010s). Concerning the study at large: Peripheral blood was collected at initial diagnosis, before any treatment. To identify TCR V-J signatures that set the groups apart, the researchers used a discovery cohort of 100 patients, made up of 40 to 45 with Graves' ophthalmopathy and about 60 with stable Graves' hyperthyroidism. Prospective prediction of ophthalmopathy was tested in an independent validation cohort of 18 to 20 hyperthyroidism patients and some 17 patients who later progressed to ophthalmopathy. The 100 discovery patients were randomly divided into training and test sets at a 7:3 ratio. In more than 5 Graves' hyperthyroidism patients, the study also compared T-cell repertoires from thyroid tissue with T-cell repertoires from blood. After blood sampling, hyperthyroidism patients were treated with methimazole at a starting dose of 30 mg daily, and ophthalmopathy patients were treated with high-dose intravenous methylprednisolone. According to the paper, TCR Vbeta CDR3 sequencing was carried out on 135 peripheral blood samples, which came from approximately 41 ophthalmopathy, roughly 75 hyperthyroidism and about 17 progressor patients.

This clonotype was found a few times. Its antigen is unknown. The germline gene is not matched at one end of the junction; a read error may be the cause. Amplification of TCR beta CDR3 regions was carried out from RNA transcripts. A first-round RT-PCR of the TCR CDR3 used the HTBI primer set with the Qiagen OneStep RT-PCR kit. A second multiplex PCR round built the libraries, followed by size selection and purification. The libraries were sequenced on an Illumina HiSeq2000 using paired-end 100 bp reads. In the original analysis: SOAPnuke was used to process the raw data, removing reads that contained adapters or uncalled bases, had a mean Phred below 15, or lacked an exact match to the constant primer or identifier. COPE v1.2.5 was used to merge the high-quality paired reads, and each unique nucleotide sequence was defined as a clonotype. Clonotypes were aligned to IMGT TRBV, TRBD and TRBJ reference segments using MiTCR v1.1. The analysis included only V-J combinations with a frequency above 0.0001, which together covered more than 98% of the repertoires. A TCS score was defined as the ratio of F50 (clonal expansion) to E x V (chaos), with BLOSUM62-based TCRdist applied between CDR3 peptides within each V-J. Welch's t-statistics and random forest reduced roughly 540 V-J features to 10 to 15, which were used in a naive Bayes classifier (R e1071). TCRdb itself trimmed the public reads at Q25 with fastp, ran MiXCR and retained productive beta chains. Here each entry gathers all rows of one CDR3 protein and keeps the most common genes and DNA. TCRdb's processing, not the authors' own work, is the source of the V and J calls. Here the sample has 690,000 or so distinct CDR3 sequences; about 19% occur a single time. The ten largest clones capture 16% of the sample.

The CDR3 runs 16 residues from the cysteine to the phenylalanine. Only the CDR3 DNA is retained, 48 bases long and in frame from the first base. The germline V gene supplies CDR1 SNHLY and CDR2 FYNNEI. Hyperthyroidism patients were aged 18 to 65 years and newly diagnosed, with disease duration of less than 2 months. Any patient with an uncontrolled infection, another autoimmune disease, pregnancy or lactation was excluded. Diagnoses were established on the basis of clinical symptoms, serum thyroxine and TRAb, thyroid ultrasound, and orbital computed tomography. Blood from progressor patients was collected at the time of first diagnosis with hyperthyroidism, before any ophthalmopathy symptoms had appeared. PBMCs were separated from about 10 ml of fresh peripheral blood using Ficoll-Paque density gradient centrifugation. Progressor patients were first diagnosed with Graves' hyperthyroidism and then developed ophthalmopathy during follow-up. Total RNA was extracted with Trizol reagent, and quality was checked on an Agilent 2100 Bioanalyzer.

The paper's findings and limits, for the study overall: Most expanded thyroid clonotypes (frequency above 0.001) were also detected in blood, suggesting blood repertoires may reflect thyroid immune responses. Sample size was not statistically predetermined, and investigators were not blinded to group allocation. A model built on a 13 V-J signature distinguished ophthalmopathy from stable hyperthyroidism, reaching about 88% sensitivity and 81% to 83% specificity in cross-validation and 80%/75% in testing. During validation, the model predicted progression to ophthalmopathy a median of around six months ahead of onset, with almost 71% sensitivity and less than 85% specificity.

The specimen sequenced was blood. The TCR sequence derives from a woman aged 45-60 years with Graves' hyperthyroidism that later progressed to Graves' ophthalmopathy. The chain was built from TRBV2 and TRBJ2-4, with TRBD1 matching 7 junction bases. The base sequence is TGTGCCAGCAGGCGACAGGGTGTTGGGATTGAAAACGTTCAGTACTTC. Its product reads: CASRRQGVGIENVQYF.